These 27 T cell receptor beta chains came from one sample sequenced in a study of blood T cells in healthy people across ages. Sample-barcoded 5' priming and a J-beta primer mix drove a second PCR of roughly 7 to 11 cycles. Each CDR3 protein is one row after TCRdb ran MiXCR on the 5' RACE reads. The sample holds over 1.5 million distinct CDR3 sequences; 40% to 55% are singletons and the top ten take 2.1%. Sequencing used blood. Receptors originate from a woman aged 40 to 49 in good health.

The rearrangement uses TRBV28 and TRBJ2-5; 9 nucleotides align to TRBD1. The CDR3 extends over 17 amino acids. CDR1 and CDR2 from the germline V gene are MDHEN and SYDVKM. J was trimmed by 3 bases and V by 5 bases; bases with no gene match: 13. This CDR3 reads CASSPSRGQGREETQYF. The CDR3 region has the DNA TGTGCCAGCAGTCCATCCCGCGGACAGGGGAGGGAAGAGACCCAGTACTTC.

This clonotype showed up just a few times. The chain carries TRBV6-5 and TRBJ2-1, with D perhaps matching TRBD1 or TRBD2 (6 bases each). The CDR3 consists of 12 residues. CDR1 and CDR2 (germline): MNHEY, SVGAGI. V lost 2 bases and J 8 bases, leaving 7 bases between the germline ends. The CDR3 spells CASSYGGHEQFF. The CDR3 region has the DNA TGTGCCAGCAGTTACGGGGGGCATGAGCAGTTCTTC.

V and J are TRBV7-2 and TRBJ1-4, with D possibly TRBD1 on 6 matching bases. V was cut by 5 bases and J by 1 base, with 17 bases left in between. Germline-derived CDR1 and CDR2 are SGHTA and FQGNSA. This CDR3 has 17 residues. CDR3 nucleotides: TGTGCCAGCAGCGCCTGGGGGGGCTACCAAACTAATGAAAAACTGTTTTTT. Its protein product is CASSAWGGYQTNEKLFF.

V and J are TRBV5-1 and TRBJ2-1; 14 positions match TRBD2. Looked up from germline, CDR1 is SGHRS and CDR2 is YFSETQ. The trim removed 6 bases at V and 5 bases at J, leaving 10 bases unmatched. The CDR3 extends over 17 amino acids. The DNA for the CDR3 is TGCGCCAGCACCCCCGGGACTAGCGGGGGAATCGACAATGAGCAGTTCTTC. Protein product: CASTPGTSGGIDNEQFF.

The V call is TRBV4-1, the J call TRBJ2-1, with TRBD1 matching over 8 bases. Trimming at V came to 5 bases and at J to 7 bases, leaving 13 bases not matched to a gene. This CDR3 has 16 residues. Germline lookup yields CDR1 MGHRA and CDR2 YSYEKL. The CDR3 DNA sequence: TGCGCCAGCAGCGGCCGCCGGGACAGGCCAATTAATGAGCAGTTCTTC. This encodes CASSGRRDRPINEQFF.

This clonotype was seen a few times. V usage is TRBV4-3 and J usage is TRBJ2-7; D perhaps matches TRBD2 (6 bases). V dropped 0 bases and J dropped 4 bases, with 13 bases sitting between them. Germline V gene sequence: CDR1 LGHNA, CDR2 YSLEER. The CDR3 length is 15 residues. The CDR3 loop is CASSQEAGGAYEQYF. CDR3 bases: TGCGCCAGCAGCCAAGAGGCTGGAGGGGCATACGAGCAGTACTTC.

The J gene is TRBJ1-2, the V gene TRBV29-1; the D is unclear. Trimming cost V 0 bases and J 6 bases, with 23 bases left between them. The CDR3 length is 17 residues. Germline V gene sequence: CDR1 SQVTM, CDR2 ANQGSEA. Here the CDR3 reads CSVEDNPTGRILHGYTF. The DNA for the CDR3 is TGCAGCGTTGAAGATAACCCTACCGGACGGATTTTGCATGGCTACACCTTC.

J is TRBJ2-4 and V is TRBV10-1; TRBD1 matches 8 bases. The germline V gene encodes CDR1 WNHNN and CDR2 SYGVQD (reference sequence). Losses at the gene ends were 0 bases for V and 9 bases for J; bases not matched to a gene: 4. This CDR3 contains 14 residues. As DNA, the CDR3 is TGCGCCAGCAGTGAGTCGACAGGGGTAGGCATTCAGTACTTC. Translating gives CASSESTGVGIQYF.

This clonotype was seen many times. This rearrangement joins TRBV28 to TRBJ2-1; tentatively, D is TRBD1 or TRBD2 (6 bases each). The CDR3 is made up of 15 amino acids. From germline, CDR1 is MDHEN and CDR2 SYDVKM. Trimming cost V 2 bases and J 0 bases, with 8 bases left between them. The CDR3 region has the DNA TGTGCCAGCAGTTTAAGGGGGGTCTCCTACAATGAGCAGTTCTTC. Translated, it gives CASSLRGVSYNEQFF. Supplemented by reference TRBV28 and TRBJ2-1, the full variable domain reads DVKVTQSSRYLVKRTGEKVFLECVQDMDHENMFWYRQDPGLGLRLIYFSYDVKMKEKGDIPEGYSVSREKKERFSLILESASTNQTSMYLCASSLRGVSYNEQFFGPGTRLTVL.

The chain joins TRBV12-3 or TRBV12-4 to TRBJ2-7; D unclear. V was trimmed by 5 bases and J by 0 bases, leaving 11 bases between them. The CDR3 has 14 residues. CDR3 amino acids: CASSKDWGSYEQYF. The CDR3 DNA follows: TGTGCCAGCAGTAAAGACTGGGGCTCCTACGAGCAGTACTTC.

This rearrangement joins TRBV5-6 to TRBJ1-1; D may be TRBD1 (5 bases). This CDR3 comprises 14 residues. Trimming stripped 4 bases from V and 1 base from J, with 11 bases between. CDR1 SGHDT and CDR2 YYEEEE come from the germline V gene. CDR3 in DNA: TGTGCCAGCAGCCGAAGGGGATGGAACACTGAAGCTTTCTTT. The encoded protein is CASSRRGWNTEAFF. The full variable domain, its missing parts supplied by reference TRBV5-6 and TRBJ1-1, is DAGVTQSPTHLIKTRGQQVTLRCSPKSGHDTVSWYQQALGQGPQFIFQYYEEEERQRGNFPDRFSGHQFPNYSSELNVNALLLGDSALYLCASSRRGWNTEAFFGQGTRLTVV.

The chain recombines TRBV7-6 with TRBJ2-3; the D gene is possibly TRBD2 (6 bases). This CDR3 contains 15 residues. Trimming left V 3 bases short and J 2 bases short, with 12 bases between. Germline V gives CDR1 SGHVS, CDR2 FNYEAQ. The chain's CDR3 is CASSLELADTDTQYF. The CDR3 DNA is TGTGCCAGCAGCTTGGAACTAGCCGACACAGATACGCAGTATTTT.

V gene TRBV20-1 combines with J gene TRBJ1-2, with TRBD1 matching 9 bases. V shed 5 bases and J 5 bases; nucleotides not matched to a gene: 6. The CDR3 consists of 13 residues. Looked up from germline, CDR1 is DFQATT and CDR2 is SNEGSKA (reference sequence). The CDR3 region has the DNA TGCAGTGCTGACCCCGGGACAGGGTATGGCTACACCTTC. Its protein product is CSADPGTGYGYTF.

This clonotype appeared a few times. The genes are TRBV11-2 and TRBJ1-1, with D perhaps TRBD1 (5 bases). Trimming took 1 base from V and 3 from J, leaving 12 bases between them. This CDR3 is built from 15 residues. Germline lookup yields CDR1 SGHAT and CDR2 FQNNGV. This CDR3 is CASSLVGRGDTEAFF. DNA for the CDR3: TGTGCCAGCAGCTTAGTGGGCCGGGGGGACACTGAAGCTTTCTTT.

This chain joins TRBV2 and TRBJ2-7, with 8 bases identical to TRBD2. The germline gives CDR1 SNHLY, CDR2 FYNNEI. The junction had 13 bases not matched to a gene; V was cut back by 7 bases and J by 5 bases. The length of the CDR3 is 15 residues. CDR3: CASNSGGTSAHEQYF. The CDR3 nucleotides are TGTGCCAGCAATTCCGGAGGGACTAGTGCCCACGAGCAGTACTTC.

The rearrangement uses TRBV4-2 and TRBJ2-7, with 12 bases matching TRBD2. The CDR3 extends over 15 amino acids. CDR1 is LGHNA and CDR2 is YNFKEQ in the germline V gene. V was clipped by 4 bases and J by 3 bases; unmatched bases: 4. The CDR3, as DNA: TGTGCCAGCAGCCCGACTAGCGGGGGAAACTACGAGCAGTACTTC. Protein: CASSPTSGGNYEQYF.

With respect to this clonotype: An end of the junction differs from the germline gene, which may be a read error. The chain carries TRBV4-3 and TRBJ1-5, with 9 bases matching TRBD1. The CDR3 loop spans 19 amino acids. The germline gives CDR1 LGHNA, CDR2 YSLEER. CDR3 residues: CASSQDPYRGRVSNQPRHF. For the CDR3, the DNA is TGCGCCAGCAGCCAAGATCCTTACAGGGGGCGAGTAAGCAATCAGCCCCGGCATTTT.

The chain couples TRBV2 to TRBJ1-2, with a weak D call TRBD1 (5 bases). Germline CDR1 is SNHLY and CDR2 is FYNNEI. The CDR3 is made up of 13 amino acids. The V end lost 4 bases, the J end lost 8 bases, and 14 bases lay between the germline ends. CDR3 in DNA: TGTGCCAGCAGTGTTCAAGGGGTACGGGGCTACACCTTC. This translates into CASSVQGVRGYTF.

On this clonotype: At one end the junction does not follow the germline gene, possibly because of a read error. This chain links TRBV28 with TRBJ2-5, with TRBD2 as a possible D gene (6 bases). The CDR3 has 12 amino acids. Germline-derived CDR1 and CDR2 are MDHEN and SYDVKM. CDR3 region: CTSSPPWEEQYF. CDR3 coding DNA: TGTACCAGCAGTCCCCCTTGGGAGGAGCAGTACTTC.

The chain employs TRBV5-1 and TRBJ2-2; D call uncertain. V dropped 0 bases and J dropped 5 bases, with 8 bases sitting between them. The CDR3 length is 14 residues. Germline values: CDR1 SGHRS, CDR2 YFSETQ. The CDR3, as DNA: TGCGCCAGCAGCTTGGTGGGAACTACCGGGGAGCTGTTTTTT. Translating it yields CASSLVGTTGELFF.

This chain connects TRBV6-2 or TRBV6-3 to TRBJ2-6, with a weak D call TRBD2 (6 bases). The CDR3 sequence is 17 residues long. Trimming pared 5 bases from V and 1 base from J, leaving 15 bases between. Germline V gene sequence: CDR1 MNHEY, CDR2 SVGEGT. The CDR3 DNA reads as TGTGCCAGCAGTAGCCCCCAGGCGGGGTCTGGGGCCAACGTCCTGACTTTC. This gives the protein CASSSPQAGSGANVLTF.

J is TRBJ1-4 and V is TRBV5-1; TRBD1 is a possible D gene (6 bases). CDR3 length: 14 residues. CDR1 SGHRS and CDR2 YFSETQ come from the germline V gene. Trimming stripped 0 bases from V and 8 bases from J, with 11 bases between. The CDR3 reads CASSLEGGKEKLFF. The CDR3 DNA is TGCGCCAGCAGCTTGGAAGGGGGGAAAGAAAAACTGTTTTTT.

The table lists this clonotype with a few counts. This CDR3 is CASSQGQGAVYEQYF. CDR3 nucleotides: TGCGCCAGCAGCCAAGGCCAGGGGGCCGTGTACGAGCAGTACTTC. The chain joins TRBV4-3 to TRBJ2-7, with 8 bases aligning to TRBD1. V lost 1 base to trimming and J lost 4 bases; unmatched junction nucleotides: 6. This CDR3 region has 15 residues. Germline CDR1 is LGHNA and CDR2 is YSLEER.

The sample holds a few counts of this clonotype. The V call is TRBV5-4, the J call TRBJ1-4, with a possible D match to TRBD1 (5 bases). The CDR3 contains 14 residues. Trimming removed 1 base from V and 8 bases from J, with 12 bases in between. Germline V gene data show CDR1 as SGHNT and CDR2 as YYREEE (reference sequence). This CDR3 reads CASSLRGPGEKLFF. The CDR3 bases are TGTGCCAGCAGCTTGCGGGGACCCGGAGAAAAACTGTTTTTT.

The gene calls are TRBV4-2 and TRBJ1-1; D perhaps matches TRBD1 (5 bases). Germline V gives CDR1 LGHNA, CDR2 YNFKEQ. The CDR3 is 16 residues long. The germline V and J ends were trimmed by 0 bases and 1 base, with 12 bases remaining between them. CDR3 protein: CASSQDGRGPNTEAFF. DNA for the CDR3: TGTGCCAGCAGCCAAGATGGTCGGGGCCCGAACACTGAAGCTTTCTTT.

The V and J genes are TRBV6-5 and TRBJ1-1; D is unclear. The CDR3 runs to 14 residues. Trimming took off 2 bases at V and 1 base at J, with 8 bases between the two ends. Germline V lookup: CDR1 MNHEY, CDR2 SVGAGI. This CDR3 is CASSYQGSNTEAFF. DNA for the CDR3: TGTGCCAGCAGTTACCAAGGGTCGAACACTGAAGCTTTCTTT.

The V and J genes are TRBV27 and TRBJ2-4; 8 positions match TRBD1. Unmatched junction bases numbered 9, after V lost 6 bases and J lost 8 bases. The germline gives CDR1 MNHEY, CDR2 SMNVEV (reference sequence). This CDR3 comprises 14 residues. CDR3 sequence (DNA): TGTGCCAGCAGACGACAGGGGACGGGAGACATTCAGTACTTC. Its translation: CASRRQGTGDIQYF.